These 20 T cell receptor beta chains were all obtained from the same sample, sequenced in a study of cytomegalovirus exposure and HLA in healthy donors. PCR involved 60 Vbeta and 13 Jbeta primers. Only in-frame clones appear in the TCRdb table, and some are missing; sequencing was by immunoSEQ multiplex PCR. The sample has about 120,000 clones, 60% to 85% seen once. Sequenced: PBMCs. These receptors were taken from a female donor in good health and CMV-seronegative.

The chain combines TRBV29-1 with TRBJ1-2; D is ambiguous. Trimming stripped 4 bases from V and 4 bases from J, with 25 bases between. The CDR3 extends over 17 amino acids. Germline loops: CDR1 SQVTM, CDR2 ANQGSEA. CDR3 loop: CSVVGEAEGGPAYGYTF. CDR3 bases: TGCAGCGTTGTCGGAGAGGCGGAGGGTGGACCCGCCTATGGCTACACCTTC.

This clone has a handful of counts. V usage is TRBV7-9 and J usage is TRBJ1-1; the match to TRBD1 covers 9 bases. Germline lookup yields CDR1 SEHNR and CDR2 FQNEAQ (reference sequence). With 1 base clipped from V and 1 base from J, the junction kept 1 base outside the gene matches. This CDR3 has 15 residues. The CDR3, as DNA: TGTGCCAGCAGCTTAGGGGGACAGGGGAACACTGAAGCTTTCTTT. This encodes CASSLGGQGNTEAFF.

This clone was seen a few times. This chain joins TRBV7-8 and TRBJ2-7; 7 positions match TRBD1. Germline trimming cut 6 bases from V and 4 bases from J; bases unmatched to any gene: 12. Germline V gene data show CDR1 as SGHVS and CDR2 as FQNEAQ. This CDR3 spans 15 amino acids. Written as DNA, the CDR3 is TGTGCCAGCAGGCTTACACCGGGACAGATTTACGAGCAGTACTTC. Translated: CASRLTPGQIYEQYF.

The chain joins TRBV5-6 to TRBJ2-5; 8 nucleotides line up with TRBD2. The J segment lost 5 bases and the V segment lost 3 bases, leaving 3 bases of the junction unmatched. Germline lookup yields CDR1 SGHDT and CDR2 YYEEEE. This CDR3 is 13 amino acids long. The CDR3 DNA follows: TGTGCCAGCAGCTATCGACTAGCGGAGACCCAGTACTTC. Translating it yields CASSYRLAETQYF. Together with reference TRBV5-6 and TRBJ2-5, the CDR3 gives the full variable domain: DAGVTQSPTHLIKTRGQQVTLRCSPKSGHDTVSWYQQALGQGPQFIFQYYEEEERQRGNFPDRFSGHQFPNYSSELNVNALLLGDSALYLCASSYRLAETQYFGPGTRLLVL.

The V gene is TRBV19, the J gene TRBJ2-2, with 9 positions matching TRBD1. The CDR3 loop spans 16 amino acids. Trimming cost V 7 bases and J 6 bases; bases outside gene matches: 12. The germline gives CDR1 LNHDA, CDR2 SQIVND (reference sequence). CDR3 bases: TGTGCCAGTACTCCCCCGGGACAGGGAACGGCCGGGGAGCTGTTTTTT. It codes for CASTPPGQGTAGELFF.

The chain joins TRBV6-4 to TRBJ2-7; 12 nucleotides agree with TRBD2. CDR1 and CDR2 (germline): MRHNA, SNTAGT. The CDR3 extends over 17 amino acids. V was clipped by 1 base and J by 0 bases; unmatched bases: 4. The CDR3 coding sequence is TGTGCCAGCAGTGACTGGACTAGCGGGATGAGCTCCTACGAGCAGTACTTC. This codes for CASSDWTSGMSSYEQYF.

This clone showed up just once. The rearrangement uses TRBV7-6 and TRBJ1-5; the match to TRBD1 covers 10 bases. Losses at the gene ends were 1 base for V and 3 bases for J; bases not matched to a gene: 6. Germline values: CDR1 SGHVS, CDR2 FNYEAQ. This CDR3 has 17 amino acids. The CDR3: CASSLGATGGLNQPQHF. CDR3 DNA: TGTGCCAGCAGCTTAGGCGCGACAGGGGGCCTCAATCAGCCCCAGCATTTT. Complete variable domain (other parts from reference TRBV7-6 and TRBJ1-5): GAGVSQSPRYKVTKRGQDVALRCDPISGHVSLYWYRQALGQGPEFLTYFNYEAQQDKSGLPNDRFSAERPEGSISTLTIQRTEQRDSAMYRCASSLGATGGLNQPQHFGDGTRLSIL.

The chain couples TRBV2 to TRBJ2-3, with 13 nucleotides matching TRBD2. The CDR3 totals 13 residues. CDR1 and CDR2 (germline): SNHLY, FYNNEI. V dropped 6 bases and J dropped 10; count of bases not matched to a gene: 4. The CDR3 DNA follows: TGTGCCAGCAGGTTACTAGCGGGGGGGTCGCAGTATTTT. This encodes CASRLLAGGSQYF.

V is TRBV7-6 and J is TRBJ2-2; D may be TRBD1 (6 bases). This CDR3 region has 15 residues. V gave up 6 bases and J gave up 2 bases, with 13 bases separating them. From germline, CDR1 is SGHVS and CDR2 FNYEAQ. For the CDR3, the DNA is TGTGCCAGCAGGAAAGACAGGCTAAACACCGGGGAGCTGTTTTTT. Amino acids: CASRKDRLNTGELFF.

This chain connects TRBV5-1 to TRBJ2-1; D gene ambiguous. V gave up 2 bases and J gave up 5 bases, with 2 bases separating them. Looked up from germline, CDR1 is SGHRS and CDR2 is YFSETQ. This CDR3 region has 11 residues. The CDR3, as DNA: TGCGCCAGCAGCTTCGACAATGAGCAGTTCTTC. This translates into CASSFDNEQFF.

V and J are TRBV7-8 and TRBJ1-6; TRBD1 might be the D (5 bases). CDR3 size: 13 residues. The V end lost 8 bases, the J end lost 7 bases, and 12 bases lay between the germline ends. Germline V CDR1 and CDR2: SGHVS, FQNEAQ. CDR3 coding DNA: TGTGCCAGCGCGGGACGTGGCAATTCACCCCTCCACTTT. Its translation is CASAGRGNSPLHF.

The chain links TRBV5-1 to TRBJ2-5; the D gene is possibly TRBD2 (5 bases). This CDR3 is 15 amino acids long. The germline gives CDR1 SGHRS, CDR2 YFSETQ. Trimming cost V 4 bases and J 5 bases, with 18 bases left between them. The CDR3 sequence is CASSPRTGSRETQYF. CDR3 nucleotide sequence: TGCGCCAGCAGCCCCAGGACGGGGTCGCGTGAGACCCAGTACTTC.

The chain's CDR3 is CASTQGTEAFF. DNA of the CDR3: TGTGCCAGCACTCAGGGGACTGAAGCTTTCTTT. The V and J genes are TRBV6-5 and TRBJ1-1; a possible D gene is TRBD1 (6 bases). The CDR3 runs to 11 residues. Trimming shortened V by 7 bases and J by 5 bases, and 8 bases separated the two germline ends. CDR1 is MNHEY and CDR2 is SVGAGI in the germline V gene.

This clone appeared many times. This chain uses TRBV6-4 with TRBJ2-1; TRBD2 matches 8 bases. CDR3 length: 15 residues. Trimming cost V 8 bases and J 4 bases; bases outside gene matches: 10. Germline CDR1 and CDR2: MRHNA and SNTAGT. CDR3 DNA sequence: TGTGCCAGCTCCCGAACTAGCGGAGCTTACAATGAGCAGTTCTTC. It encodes CASSRTSGAYNEQFF.

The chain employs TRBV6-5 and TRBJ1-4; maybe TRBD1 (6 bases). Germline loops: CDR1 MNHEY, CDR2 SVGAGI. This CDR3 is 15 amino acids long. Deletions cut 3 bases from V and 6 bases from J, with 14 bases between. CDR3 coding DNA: TGTGCCAGCAGTTATCTCGGGACATATGATGAAAAACTGTTTTTT. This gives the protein CASSYLGTYDEKLFF.

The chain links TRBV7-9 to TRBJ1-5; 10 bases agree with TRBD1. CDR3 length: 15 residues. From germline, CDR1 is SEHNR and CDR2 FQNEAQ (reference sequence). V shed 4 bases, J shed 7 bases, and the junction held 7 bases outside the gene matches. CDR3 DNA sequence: TGTGCCAGCAGCTCATCTGGGACAGGGGTGCAGCCCCAGCATTTT. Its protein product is CASSSSGTGVQPQHF.

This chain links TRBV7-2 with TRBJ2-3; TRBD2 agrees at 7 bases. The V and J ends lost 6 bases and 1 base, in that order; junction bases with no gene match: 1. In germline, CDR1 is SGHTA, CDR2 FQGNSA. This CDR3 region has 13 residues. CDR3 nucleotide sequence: TGTGCCAGCAGGGCGGGGGGCACAGATACGCAGTATTTT. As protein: CASRAGGTDTQYF.

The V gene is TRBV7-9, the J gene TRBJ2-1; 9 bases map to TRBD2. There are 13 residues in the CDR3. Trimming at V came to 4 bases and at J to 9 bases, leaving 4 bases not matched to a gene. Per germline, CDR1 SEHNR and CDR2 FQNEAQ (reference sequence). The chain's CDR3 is CASSSSGEGEQFF. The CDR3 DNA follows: TGTGCCAGCAGCTCTAGCGGGGAGGGTGAGCAGTTCTTC.

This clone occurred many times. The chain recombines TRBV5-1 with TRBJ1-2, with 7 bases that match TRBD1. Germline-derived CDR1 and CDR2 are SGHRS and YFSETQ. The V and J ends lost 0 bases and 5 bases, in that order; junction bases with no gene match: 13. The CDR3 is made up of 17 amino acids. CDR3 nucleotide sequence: TGCGCCAGCAGCTTGGACCCCGCGACAGGGAATGTGTATGGCTACACCTTC. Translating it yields CASSLDPATGNVYGYTF.

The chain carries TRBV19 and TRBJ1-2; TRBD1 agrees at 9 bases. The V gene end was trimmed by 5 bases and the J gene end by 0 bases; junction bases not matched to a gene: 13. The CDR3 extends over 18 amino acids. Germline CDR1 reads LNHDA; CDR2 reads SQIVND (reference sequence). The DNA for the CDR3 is TGTGCCAGTAGTTCCCGACCGACAGGGGGAGCCGCTAACTATGGCTACACCTTC. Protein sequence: CASSSRPTGGAANYGYTF.